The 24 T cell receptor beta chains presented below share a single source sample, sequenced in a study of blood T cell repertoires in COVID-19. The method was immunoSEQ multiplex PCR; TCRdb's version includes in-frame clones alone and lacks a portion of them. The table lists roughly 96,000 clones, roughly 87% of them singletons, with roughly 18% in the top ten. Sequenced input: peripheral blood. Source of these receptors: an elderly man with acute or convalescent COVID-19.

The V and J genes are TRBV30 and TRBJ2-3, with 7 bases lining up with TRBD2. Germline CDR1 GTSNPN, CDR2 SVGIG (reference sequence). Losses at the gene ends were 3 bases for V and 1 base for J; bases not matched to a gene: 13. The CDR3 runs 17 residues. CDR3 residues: CAWSRGRAIIRTDTQYF. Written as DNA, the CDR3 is TGTGCCTGGAGCCGAGGGAGGGCCATTATTCGCACAGATACGCAGTATTTT. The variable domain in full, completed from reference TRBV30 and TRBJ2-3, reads SQTIHQWPATLVQPVGSPLSLECTVEGTSNPNLYWYRQAAGRGLQLLFYSVGIGQISSEVPQNLSASRPQDRQFILSSKKLLLSDSGFYLCAWSRGRAIIRTDTQYFGPGTRLTVL.

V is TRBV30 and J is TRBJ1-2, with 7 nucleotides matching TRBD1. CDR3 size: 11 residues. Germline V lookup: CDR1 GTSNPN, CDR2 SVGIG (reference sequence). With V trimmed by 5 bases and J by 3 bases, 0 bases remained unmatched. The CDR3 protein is CAWGQDYGYTF. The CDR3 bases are TGTGCCTGGGGACAGGACTATGGCTACACCTTC.

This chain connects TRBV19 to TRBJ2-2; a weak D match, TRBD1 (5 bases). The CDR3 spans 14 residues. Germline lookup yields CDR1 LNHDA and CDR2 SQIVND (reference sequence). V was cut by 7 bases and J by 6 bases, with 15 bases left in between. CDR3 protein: CASNGRVQAGELFF. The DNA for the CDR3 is TGTGCCAGTAACGGCAGGGTACAGGCCGGGGAGCTGTTTTTT.

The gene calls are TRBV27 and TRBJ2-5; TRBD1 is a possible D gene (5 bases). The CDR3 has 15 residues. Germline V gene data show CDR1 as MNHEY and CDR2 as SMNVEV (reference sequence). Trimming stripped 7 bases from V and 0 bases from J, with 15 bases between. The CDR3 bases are TGTGCCAGCATCGATAGGGGCCAGCACCAAGAGACCCAGTACTTC. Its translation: CASIDRGQHQETQYF.

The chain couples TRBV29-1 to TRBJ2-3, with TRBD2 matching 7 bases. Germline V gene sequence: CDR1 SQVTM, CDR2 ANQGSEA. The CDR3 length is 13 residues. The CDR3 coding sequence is TGCACCGTCTGGGGGGGGACCACAGATACGCAGTATTTT. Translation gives CTVWGGTTDTQYF.

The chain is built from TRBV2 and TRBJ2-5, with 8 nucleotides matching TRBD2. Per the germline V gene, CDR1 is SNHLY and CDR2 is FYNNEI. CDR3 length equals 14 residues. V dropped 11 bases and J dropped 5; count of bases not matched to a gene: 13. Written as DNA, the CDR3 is TGTGCCGACCACGAAGCGGGGGCATCGGAGACCCAGTACTTC. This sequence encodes CADHEAGASETQYF.

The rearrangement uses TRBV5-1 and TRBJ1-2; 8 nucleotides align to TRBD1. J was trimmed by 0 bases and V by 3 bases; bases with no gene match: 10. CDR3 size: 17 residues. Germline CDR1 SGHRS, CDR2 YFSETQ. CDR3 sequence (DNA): TGCGCCAGCAGCTCACCACGACAGGGGCCTGCTAACTATGGCTACACCTTC. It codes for CASSSPRQGPANYGYTF.

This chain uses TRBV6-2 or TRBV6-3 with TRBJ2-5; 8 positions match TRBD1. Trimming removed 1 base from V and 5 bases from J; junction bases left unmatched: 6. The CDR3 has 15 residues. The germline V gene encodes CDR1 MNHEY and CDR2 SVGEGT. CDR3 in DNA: TGTGCCAGCAGTTACTTACCAGGGGGCGCGGAGACCCAGTACTTC. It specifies CASSYLPGGAETQYF.

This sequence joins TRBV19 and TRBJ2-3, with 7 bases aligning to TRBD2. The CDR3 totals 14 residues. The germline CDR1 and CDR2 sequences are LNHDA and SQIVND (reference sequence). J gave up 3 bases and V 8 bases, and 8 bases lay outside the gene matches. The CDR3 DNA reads TGTGCCAGTGGCCGGGGGGAAGGGACAGATACGCAGTATTTT. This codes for CASGRGEGTDTQYF.

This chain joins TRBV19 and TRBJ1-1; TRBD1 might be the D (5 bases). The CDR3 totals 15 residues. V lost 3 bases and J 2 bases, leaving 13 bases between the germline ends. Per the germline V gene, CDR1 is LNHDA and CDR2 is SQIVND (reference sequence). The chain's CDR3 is CASSMGGTLNTEAFF. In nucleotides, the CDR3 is TGTGCCAGTAGTATGGGGGGGACTCTAAACACTGAAGCTTTCTTT.

The CDR3 here is CASSYSPGLAWYEQYF. The DNA for the CDR3 is TGTGCCAGCAGTTACTCGCCGGGACTAGCATGGTACGAGCAGTACTTC. The chain recombines TRBV6-5 with TRBJ2-7; 9 bases are a match to TRBD2. V shed 0 bases and J 4 bases; nucleotides not matched to a gene: 7. The V gene's germline CDR1 is MNHEY and CDR2 SVGAGI. The CDR3 runs 16 residues.

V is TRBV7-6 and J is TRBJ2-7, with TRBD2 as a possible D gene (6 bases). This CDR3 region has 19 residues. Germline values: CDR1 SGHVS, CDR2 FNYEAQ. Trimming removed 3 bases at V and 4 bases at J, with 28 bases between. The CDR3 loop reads CASSLLTTPGRGARYEQYF. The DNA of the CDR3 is TGTGCCAGCAGCTTGCTGACAACCCCCGGGAGAGGGGCTAGGTACGAGCAGTACTTC.

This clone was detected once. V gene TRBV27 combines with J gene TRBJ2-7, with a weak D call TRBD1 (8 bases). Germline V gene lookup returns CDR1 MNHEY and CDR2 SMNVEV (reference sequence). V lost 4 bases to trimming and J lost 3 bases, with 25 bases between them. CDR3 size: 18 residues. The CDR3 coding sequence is TGTGCCAGCAGTTGGGGGGGGGCCGCCACAGGGGGTTTCTACGAGCAGTACTTC. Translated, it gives CASSWGGAATGGFYEQYF.

For the CDR3, the DNA is TGTGCCAGTAGTGGGAAACAGGGGGACAATCAGCCCCAGCATTTT. Its protein product is CASSGKQGDNQPQHF. V usage is TRBV19 and J usage is TRBJ1-5; 8 positions match TRBD1. This CDR3 is 15 amino acids long. J was trimmed by 3 bases and V by 5 bases; bases with no gene match: 6. Germline V gene data show CDR1 as LNHDA and CDR2 as SQIVND (reference sequence).

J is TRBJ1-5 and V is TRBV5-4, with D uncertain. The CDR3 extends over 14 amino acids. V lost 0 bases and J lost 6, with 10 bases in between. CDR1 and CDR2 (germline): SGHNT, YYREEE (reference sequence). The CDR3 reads CASSLDGVGQPQHF. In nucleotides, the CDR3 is TGTGCCAGCAGCTTGGACGGGGTCGGTCAGCCCCAGCATTTT.

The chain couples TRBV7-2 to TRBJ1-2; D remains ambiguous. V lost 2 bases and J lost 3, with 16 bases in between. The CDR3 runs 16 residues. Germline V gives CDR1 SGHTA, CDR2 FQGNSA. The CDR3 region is CASSLSPLGTDYGYTF. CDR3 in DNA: TGTGCCAGCAGCTTATCCCCTCTGGGCACGGACTATGGCTACACCTTC.

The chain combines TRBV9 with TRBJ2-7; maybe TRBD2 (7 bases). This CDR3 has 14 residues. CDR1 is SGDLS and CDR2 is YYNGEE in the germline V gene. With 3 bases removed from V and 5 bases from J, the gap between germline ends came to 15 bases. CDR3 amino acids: CASSATTGGHEQYF. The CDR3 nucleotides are TGTGCCAGCAGCGCGACCACGGGGGGCCACGAGCAGTACTTC.

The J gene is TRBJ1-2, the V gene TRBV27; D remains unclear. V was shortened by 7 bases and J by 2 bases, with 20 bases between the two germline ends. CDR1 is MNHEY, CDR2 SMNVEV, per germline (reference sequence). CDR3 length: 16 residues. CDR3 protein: CASTPAGFDGNYGYTF. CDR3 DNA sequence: TGTGCCAGCACACCGGCGGGATTCGACGGGAACTATGGCTACACCTTC.

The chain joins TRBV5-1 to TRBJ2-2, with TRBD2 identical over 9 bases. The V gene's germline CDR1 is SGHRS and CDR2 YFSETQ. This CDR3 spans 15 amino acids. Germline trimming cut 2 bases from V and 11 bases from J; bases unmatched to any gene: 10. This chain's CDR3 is CASSLTGGRVKELFF. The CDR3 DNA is TGCGCCAGCAGCTTAACGGGCGGGAGGGTTAAAGAGCTGTTTTTT.

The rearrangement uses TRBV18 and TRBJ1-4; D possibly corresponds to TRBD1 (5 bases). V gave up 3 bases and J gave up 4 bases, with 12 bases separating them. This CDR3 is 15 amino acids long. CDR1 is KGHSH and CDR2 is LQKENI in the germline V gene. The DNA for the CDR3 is TGTGCCAGCTCACCGGTGACCGGGGGTAATGAAAAACTGTTTTTT. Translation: CASSPVTGGNEKLFF.

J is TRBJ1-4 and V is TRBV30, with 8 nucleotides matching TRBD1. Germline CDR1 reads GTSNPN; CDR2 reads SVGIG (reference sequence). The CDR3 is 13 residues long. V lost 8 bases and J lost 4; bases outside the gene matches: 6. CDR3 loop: CAASTGVNEKLFF. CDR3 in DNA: TGTGCCGCCTCGACAGGGGTTAATGAAAAACTGTTTTTT.

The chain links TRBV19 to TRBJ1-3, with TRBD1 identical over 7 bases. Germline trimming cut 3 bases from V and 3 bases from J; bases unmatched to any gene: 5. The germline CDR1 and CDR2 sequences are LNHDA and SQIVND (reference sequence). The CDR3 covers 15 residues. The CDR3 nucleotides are TGTGCCAGTAGTATTTCCCGGGACAGTGGAAACACCATATATTTT. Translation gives CASSISRDSGNTIYF. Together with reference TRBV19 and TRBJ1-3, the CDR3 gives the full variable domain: DGGITQSPKYLFRKEGQNVTLSCEQNLNHDAMYWYRQDPGQGLRLIYYSQIVNDFQKGDIAEGYSVSREKKESFPLTVTSAQKNPTAFYLCASSISRDSGNTIYFGEGSWLTVV.

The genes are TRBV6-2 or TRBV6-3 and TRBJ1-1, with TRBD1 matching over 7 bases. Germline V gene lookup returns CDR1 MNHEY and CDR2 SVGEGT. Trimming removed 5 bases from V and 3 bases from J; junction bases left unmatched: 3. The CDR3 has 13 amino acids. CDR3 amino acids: CASSTGVDTEAFF. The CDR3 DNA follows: TGTGCCAGCAGTACAGGGGTGGACACTGAAGCTTTCTTT.

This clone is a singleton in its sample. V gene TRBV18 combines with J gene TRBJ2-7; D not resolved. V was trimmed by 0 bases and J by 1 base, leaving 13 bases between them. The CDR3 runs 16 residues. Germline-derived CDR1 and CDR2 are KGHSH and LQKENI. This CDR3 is CASSPPTGKGSYEQYF. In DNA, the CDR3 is TGTGCCAGCTCACCACCGACGGGTAAAGGATCCTACGAGCAGTACTTC.